One and the same sample provided the 5 T cell receptor beta chains below, sequenced in a study of blood T cell repertoires in COVID-19. Clones were read by immunoSEQ multiplex PCR, and TCRdb kept only the in-frame ones, dropping some. The sample yields about 400,000 clones, roughly 84% seen once. The sample taken for sequencing was PBMCs or T cells enriched from blood (not recorded which). These receptors were taken from a woman in her 30s who had recovered from COVID-19.

This chain uses TRBV27 with TRBJ1-2, with a weak D call TRBD1 (6 bases). CDR3 size: 14 residues. Germline V lookup: CDR1 MNHEY, CDR2 SMNVEV (reference sequence). The V gene lost 4 bases and the J gene lost 2 bases, with 11 bases spanning the gap. The CDR3 nucleotides read TGTGCCAGCAGTTCGACAGGTAGCAACTATGGCTACACCTTC. Translating it yields CASSSTGSNYGYTF.

This clone showed up just a few times. Sequence at one end of the junction differs from germline and may be a read error. The chain combines TRBV12-3 or TRBV12-4 with TRBJ1-2, with D maybe TRBD1 (5 bases). This CDR3 is 12 amino acids long. CDR3 loop: CASSDRRDNSYF. CDR3 nucleotide sequence: TGTGCCAGCAGCGACCGCAGGGATAACTCTTATTTC.

The rearrangement joins TRBV6-5 to TRBJ1-5; maybe TRBD1 (6 bases). This CDR3 contains 13 residues. V lost 5 bases, J lost 6 bases, and 11 bases lay in between. Germline V gene sequence: CDR1 MNHEY, CDR2 SVGAGI. The CDR3 coding sequence is TGTGCCAGCAGTCTACGGGGGGCTCAGCCCCAGCATTTT. Its translation is CASSLRGAQPQHF.

This clone appeared a few times. J is TRBJ2-1 and V is TRBV25-1; D is possibly TRBD2 (5 bases). The V gene lost 1 base and the J gene lost 6 bases, with 16 bases spanning the gap. This CDR3 has 16 residues. Germline-derived CDR1 and CDR2 are MGHDK and SYGVNS. The CDR3 DNA follows: TGTGCCAGCAGTGAATTGAATAACTGGGCGGGCAATGAGCAGTTCTTC. This translates into CASSELNNWAGNEQFF.

The V gene is TRBV29-1, the J gene TRBJ2-7; D might be TRBD1 (5 bases). V dropped 4 bases and J dropped 0 bases, with 10 bases sitting between them. The V gene's germline CDR1 is SQVTM and CDR2 ANQGSEA. This CDR3 region has 13 residues. CDR3 in amino acids: CSVVPRDSYEQYF. CDR3 nucleotide sequence: TGCAGCGTTGTCCCCAGGGACTCCTACGAGCAGTACTTC.